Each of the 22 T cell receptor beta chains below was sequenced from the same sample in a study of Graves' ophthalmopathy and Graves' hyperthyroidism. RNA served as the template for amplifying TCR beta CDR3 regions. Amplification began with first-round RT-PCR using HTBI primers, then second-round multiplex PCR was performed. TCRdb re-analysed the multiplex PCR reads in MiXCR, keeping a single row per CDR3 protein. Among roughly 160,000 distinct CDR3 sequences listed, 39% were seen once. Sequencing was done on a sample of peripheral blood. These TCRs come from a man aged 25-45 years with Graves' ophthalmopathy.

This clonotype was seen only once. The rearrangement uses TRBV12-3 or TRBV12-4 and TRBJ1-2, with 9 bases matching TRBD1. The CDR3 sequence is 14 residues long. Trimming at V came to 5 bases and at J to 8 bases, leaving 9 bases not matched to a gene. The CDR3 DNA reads TGTGCCAGCAGTGGCCTGGACAGGGGAGGCGGCTACACCTTC. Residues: CASSGLDRGGGYTF.

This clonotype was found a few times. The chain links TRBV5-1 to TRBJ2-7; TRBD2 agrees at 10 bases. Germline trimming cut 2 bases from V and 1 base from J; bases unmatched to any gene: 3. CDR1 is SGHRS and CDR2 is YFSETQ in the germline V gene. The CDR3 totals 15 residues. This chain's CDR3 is CASSFQAGGSYEQYF. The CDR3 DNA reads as TGCGCCAGCAGCTTTCAAGCGGGAGGGTCCTACGAGCAGTACTTC.

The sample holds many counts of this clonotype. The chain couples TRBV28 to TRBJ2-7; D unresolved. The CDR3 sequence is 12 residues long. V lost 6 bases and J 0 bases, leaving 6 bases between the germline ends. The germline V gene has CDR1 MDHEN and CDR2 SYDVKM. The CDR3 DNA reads TGTGCCAGCAGCCCAACCTCCTACGAGCAGTACTTC. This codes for CASSPTSYEQYF.

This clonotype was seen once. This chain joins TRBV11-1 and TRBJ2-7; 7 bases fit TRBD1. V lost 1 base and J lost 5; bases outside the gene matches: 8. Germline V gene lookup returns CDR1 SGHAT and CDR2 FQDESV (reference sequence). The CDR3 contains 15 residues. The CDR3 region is CASSLGSGGLNEQYF. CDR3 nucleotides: TGTGCCAGCAGCTTAGGGTCAGGGGGTTTGAACGAGCAGTACTTC.

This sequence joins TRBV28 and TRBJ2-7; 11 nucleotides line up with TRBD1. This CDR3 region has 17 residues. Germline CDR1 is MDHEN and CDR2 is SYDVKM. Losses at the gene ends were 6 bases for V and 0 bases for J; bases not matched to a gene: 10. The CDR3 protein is CASSRTGGFGLSYEQYF. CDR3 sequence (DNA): TGTGCCAGCAGCCGGACAGGGGGCTTCGGTCTCTCCTACGAGCAGTACTTC.

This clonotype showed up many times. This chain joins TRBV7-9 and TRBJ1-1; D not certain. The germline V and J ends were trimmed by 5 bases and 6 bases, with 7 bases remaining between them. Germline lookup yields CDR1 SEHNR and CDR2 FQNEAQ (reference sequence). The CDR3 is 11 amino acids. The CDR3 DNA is TGTGCCAGCAGCGACGAATCTGAAGCTTTCTTT. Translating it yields CASSDESEAFF.

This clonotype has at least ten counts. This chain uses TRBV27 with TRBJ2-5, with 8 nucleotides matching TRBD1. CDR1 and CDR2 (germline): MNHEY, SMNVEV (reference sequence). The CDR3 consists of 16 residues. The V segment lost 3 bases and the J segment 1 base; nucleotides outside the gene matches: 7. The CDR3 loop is CASSFAGTGIQETQYF. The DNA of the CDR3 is TGTGCCAGCAGTTTCGCCGGGACAGGAATCCAAGAGACCCAGTACTTC.

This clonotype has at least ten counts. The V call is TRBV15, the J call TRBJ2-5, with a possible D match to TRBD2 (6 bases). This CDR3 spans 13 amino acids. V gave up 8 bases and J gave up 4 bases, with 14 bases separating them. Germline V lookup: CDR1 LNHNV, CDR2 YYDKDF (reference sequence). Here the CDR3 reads CATAGARGETQYF. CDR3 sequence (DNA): TGTGCCACCGCCGGGGCGCGGGGAGAGACCCAGTACTTC. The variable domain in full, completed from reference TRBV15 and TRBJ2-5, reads DAMVIQNPRYQVTQFGKPVTLSCSQTLNHNVMYWYQQKSSQAPKLLFHYYDKDFNNEADTPDNFQSRRPNTSFCFLDIRSPGLGDTAMYLCATAGARGETQYFGPGTRLLVL.

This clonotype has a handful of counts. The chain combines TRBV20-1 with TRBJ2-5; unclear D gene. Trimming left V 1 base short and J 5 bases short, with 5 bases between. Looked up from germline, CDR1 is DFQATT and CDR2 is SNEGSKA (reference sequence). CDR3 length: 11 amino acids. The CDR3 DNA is TGCAGTGCTAGAGTTACGGAGACCCAGTACTTC. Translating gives CSARVTETQYF.

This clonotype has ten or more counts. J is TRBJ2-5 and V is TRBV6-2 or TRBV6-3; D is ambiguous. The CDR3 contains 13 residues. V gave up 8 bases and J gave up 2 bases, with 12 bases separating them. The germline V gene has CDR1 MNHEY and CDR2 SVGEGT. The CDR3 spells CASGKRFQETQYF. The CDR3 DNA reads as TGTGCCAGCGGAAAAAGATTTCAAGAGACCCAGTACTTC.

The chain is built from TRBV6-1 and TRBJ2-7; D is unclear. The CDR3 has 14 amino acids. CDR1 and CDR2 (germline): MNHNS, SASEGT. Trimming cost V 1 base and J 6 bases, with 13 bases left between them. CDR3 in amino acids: CASSEVAQKPEQYF. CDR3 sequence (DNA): TGTGCCAGCAGTGAAGTTGCCCAGAAACCCGAGCAGTACTTC.

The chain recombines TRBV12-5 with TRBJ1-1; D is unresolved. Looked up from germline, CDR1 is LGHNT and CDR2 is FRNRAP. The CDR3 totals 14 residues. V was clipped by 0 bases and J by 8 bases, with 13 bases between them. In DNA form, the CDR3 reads TGTGCTAGTGGTTTGGTACCGGACTCCATCGAAGCTTTCTTT. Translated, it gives CASGLVPDSIEAFF.

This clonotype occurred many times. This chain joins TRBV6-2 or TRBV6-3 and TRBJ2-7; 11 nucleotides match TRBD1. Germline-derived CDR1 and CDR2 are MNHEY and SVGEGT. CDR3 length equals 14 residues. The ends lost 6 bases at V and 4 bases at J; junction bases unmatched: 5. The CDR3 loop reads CASRMDRGPYEQYF. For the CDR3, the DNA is TGTGCCAGCAGAATGGACAGGGGGCCGTACGAGCAGTACTTC.

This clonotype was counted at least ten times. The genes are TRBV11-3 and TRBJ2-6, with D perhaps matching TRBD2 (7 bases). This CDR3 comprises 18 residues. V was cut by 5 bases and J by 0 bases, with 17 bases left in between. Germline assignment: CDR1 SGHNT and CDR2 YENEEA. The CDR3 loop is CASSPWGGPYSGANVLTF. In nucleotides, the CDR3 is TGTGCCAGCAGCCCCTGGGGGGGCCCCTACTCTGGGGCCAACGTCCTGACTTTC.

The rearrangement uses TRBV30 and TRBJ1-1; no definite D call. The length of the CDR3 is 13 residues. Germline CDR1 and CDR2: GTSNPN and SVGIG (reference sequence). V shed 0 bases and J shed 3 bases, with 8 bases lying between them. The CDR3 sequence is CAWSVLSYTEAFF. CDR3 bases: TGTGCCTGGAGTGTACTGAGCTACACTGAAGCTTTCTTT. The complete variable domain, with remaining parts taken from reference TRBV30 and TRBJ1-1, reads SQTIHQWPATLVQPVGSPLSLECTVEGTSNPNLYWYRQAAGRGLQLLFYSVGIGQISSEVPQNLSASRPQDRQFILSSKKLLLSDSGFYLCAWSVLSYTEAFFGQGTRLTVV.

CDR3 coding DNA: TGTGCCAGCAAACGTACCAGGGACAGCACTGAAGCTTTCTTT. It encodes CASKRTRDSTEAFF. V is TRBV6-1 and J is TRBJ1-1, with 7 bases that match TRBD1. Per germline, CDR1 MNHNS and CDR2 SASEGT. The CDR3 is 14 amino acids. After removal of 7 bases from V and 4 bases from J, the junction contained 9 bases not matched to a gene.

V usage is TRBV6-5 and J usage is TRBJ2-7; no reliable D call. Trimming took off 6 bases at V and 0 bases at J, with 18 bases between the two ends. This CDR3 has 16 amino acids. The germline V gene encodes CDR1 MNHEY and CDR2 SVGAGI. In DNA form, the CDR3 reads TGTGCCAGCAGCTACCGTTTAGCATTGAGCTCCTACGAGCAGTACTTC. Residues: CASSYRLALSSYEQYF.

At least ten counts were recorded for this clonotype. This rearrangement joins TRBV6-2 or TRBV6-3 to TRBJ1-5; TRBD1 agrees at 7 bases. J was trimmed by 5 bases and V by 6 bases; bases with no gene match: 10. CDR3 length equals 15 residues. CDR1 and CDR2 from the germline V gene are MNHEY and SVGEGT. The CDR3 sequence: CASRTYRGSHQPQHF. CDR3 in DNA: TGTGCCAGCAGAACATACAGGGGATCCCATCAGCCCCAGCATTTT.

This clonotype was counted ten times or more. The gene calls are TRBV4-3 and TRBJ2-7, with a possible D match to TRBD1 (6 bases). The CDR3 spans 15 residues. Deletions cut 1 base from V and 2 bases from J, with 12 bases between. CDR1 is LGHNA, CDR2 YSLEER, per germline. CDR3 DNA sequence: TGCGCCAGCAGCCAAGGGAGGACAGATCCCTACGAGCAGTACTTC. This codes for CASSQGRTDPYEQYF.

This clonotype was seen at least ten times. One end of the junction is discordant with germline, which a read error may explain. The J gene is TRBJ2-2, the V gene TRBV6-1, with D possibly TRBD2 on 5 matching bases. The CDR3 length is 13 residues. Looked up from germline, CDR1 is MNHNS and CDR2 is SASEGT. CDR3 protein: CASVGRWTGELFF. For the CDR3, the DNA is TGTGCCAGTGTGGGGAGATGGACCGGGGAGCTGTTCTTT.

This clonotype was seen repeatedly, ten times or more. This chain's CDR3 is CASSLGGALQPQHF. CDR3 coding DNA: TGTGCCAGCAGCCTCGGGGGAGCTCTACAGCCCCAGCATTTT. The chain combines TRBV6-2 or TRBV6-3 with TRBJ1-5, with TRBD1 as a possible D gene (5 bases). Trimming left V 6 bases short and J 7 bases short, with 16 bases between. CDR3 size: 14 residues. Germline V gene data show CDR1 as MNHEY and CDR2 as SVGEGT.

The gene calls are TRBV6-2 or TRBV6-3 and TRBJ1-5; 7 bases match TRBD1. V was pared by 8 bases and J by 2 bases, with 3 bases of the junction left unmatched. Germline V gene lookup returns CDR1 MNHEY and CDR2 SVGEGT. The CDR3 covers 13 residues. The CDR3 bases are TGTGCCAGCTCTGGGACAGGCAATCAGCCCCAGCATTTT. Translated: CASSGTGNQPQHF.